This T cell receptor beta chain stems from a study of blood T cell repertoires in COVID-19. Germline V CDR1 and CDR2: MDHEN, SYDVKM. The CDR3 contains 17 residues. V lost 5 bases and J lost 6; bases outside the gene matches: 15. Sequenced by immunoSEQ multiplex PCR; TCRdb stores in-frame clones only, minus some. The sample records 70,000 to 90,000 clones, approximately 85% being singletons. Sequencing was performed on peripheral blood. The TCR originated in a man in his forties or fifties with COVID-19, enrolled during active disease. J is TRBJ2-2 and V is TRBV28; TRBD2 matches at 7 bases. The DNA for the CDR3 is TGTGCCAGCAGTCTAAACCCTTTGGGGGGGTCGTCCGGGGAGCTGTTTTTT. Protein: CASSLNPLGGSSGELFF.